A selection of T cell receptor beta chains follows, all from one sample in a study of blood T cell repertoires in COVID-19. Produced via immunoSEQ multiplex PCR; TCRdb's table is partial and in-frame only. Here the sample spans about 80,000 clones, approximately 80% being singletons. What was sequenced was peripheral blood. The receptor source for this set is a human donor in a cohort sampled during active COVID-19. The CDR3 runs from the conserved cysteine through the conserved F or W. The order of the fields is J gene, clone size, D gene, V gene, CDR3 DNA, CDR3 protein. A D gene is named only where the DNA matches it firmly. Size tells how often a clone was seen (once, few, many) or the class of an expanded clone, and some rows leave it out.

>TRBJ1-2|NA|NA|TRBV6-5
TGTGCCAGCAGCCCCGGCGGGATATGGGGGAATGGCTACACCTTC
CASSPGGIWGNGYTF
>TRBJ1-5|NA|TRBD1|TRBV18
TGTGCCAGCTCACCAGACAGGGATCAGCCCCAGCATTTT
CASSPDRDQPQHF
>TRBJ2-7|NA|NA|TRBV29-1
TGCAGCGTGACGGACTTTTTGAGCTCCTACGAGCAGTACTTC
CSVTDFLSSYEQYF
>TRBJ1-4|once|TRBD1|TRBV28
TGTGCCAGCAGCCACTCCGGGACAGGGGGAACTAATGAAAAACTGTTTTTT
CASSHSGTGGTNEKLFF
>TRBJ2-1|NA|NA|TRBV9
TGTGCCAGCAGCGTAGGTCAAGGCGGTGGGAGCTCCTACAATGAGCAGTTCTTC
CASSVGQGGGSSYNEQFF
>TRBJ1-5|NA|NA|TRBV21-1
TGTGCCAGCAGCAAAGACGGACAGGGCAGGCAGCCCCAGCATTTT
CASSKDGQGRQPQHF
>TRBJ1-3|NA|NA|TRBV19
TGTGCCAGTAGTCGAGTTGACAGCTCTGGAAACACCATATATTTT
CASSRVDSSGNTIYF
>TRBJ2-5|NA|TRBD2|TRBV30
TGTGCCTGGAGTGTCCAGCGGGGACCCCAAGAGACCCAGTACTTC
CAWSVQRGPQETQYF
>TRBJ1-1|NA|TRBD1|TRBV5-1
TGCGCCAGCAGCTCTGGGACAGGGGGCAGGACTGAAGCTTTCTTT
CASSSGTGGRTEAFF
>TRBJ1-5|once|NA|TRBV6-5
TGTGCCACCCTACTCGGGCAGGGCCTCAATCAGCCCCAGCATTTT
CATLLGQGLNQPQHF
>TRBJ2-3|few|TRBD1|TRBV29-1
TGCAGCGCCTCGTGGACAGGGGGCTCAGATACGCAGTATTTT
CSASWTGGSDTQYF
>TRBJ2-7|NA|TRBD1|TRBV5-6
TGTGCCAGCAGTACCGGGACAGGGGTCTACGAGCAGTACTTC
CASSTGTGVYEQYF
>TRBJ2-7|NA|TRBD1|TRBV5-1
TGCGCCAGCAGCTCACAGGGGATCGGGTACGAGCAGTACTTC
CASSSQGIGYEQYF
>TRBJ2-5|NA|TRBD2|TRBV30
TGTGCCCGTTCACTAGCGGGGGCCCAAGAGACCCAGTACTTC
CARSLAGAQETQYF
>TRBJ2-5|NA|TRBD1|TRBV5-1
TGCGCCAGCAGCTTGGCGGGACAGGGGGCAATTGGGGAGACCCAGTACTTC
CASSLAGQGAIGETQYF
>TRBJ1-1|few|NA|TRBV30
TGTGCCTGTCGCCGGGGGAGCGAATGGAGCACTGAAGCTTTCTTT
CACRRGSEWSTEAFF
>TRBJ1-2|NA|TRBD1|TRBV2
TGTGCCAGCAGTCGGGACAGCTTGTCTGCCTACACCTTC
CASSRDSLSAYTF
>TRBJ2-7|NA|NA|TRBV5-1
TGCGCCAGCAGGCAGGGTAACAACGAGCAGTACTTC
CASRQGNNEQYF
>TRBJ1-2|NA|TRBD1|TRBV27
TGTGCCAGCAGTTCACTCGGGACAGGGGGCGGACAGATTACGTTATATGGCTACACCTTC
CASSSLGTGGGQITLYGYTF
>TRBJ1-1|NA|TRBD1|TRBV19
TGTGCCAGTATCGATTTCAGGGGGCAGGGGACTGAAGCTTTCTTT
CASIDFRGQGTEAFF
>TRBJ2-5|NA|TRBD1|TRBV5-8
TGTGCCAGCAGCTTGGCGCCTAACGGGACAGTAGGGCGGGAGACCCAGTACTTC
CASSLAPNGTVGRETQYF
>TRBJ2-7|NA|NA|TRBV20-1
TGCAGTGCTCGACTACGCTACGAGCAGTACTTC
CSARLRYEQYF
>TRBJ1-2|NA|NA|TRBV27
TGTGCCAGCAGCCCAAGGGGGAAACTTAACTATGGCTACACCTTC
CASSPRGKLNYGYTF
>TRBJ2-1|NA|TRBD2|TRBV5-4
TGTGCCAGCAGCTTACCTAGCGGGGGGGCCTCCTACAATGAGCAGTTCTTC
CASSLPSGGASYNEQFF
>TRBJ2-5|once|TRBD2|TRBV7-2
TGTGCCAGCAGCTTAACCCTAGCGGGGGGCTACCAAGAGACCCAGTACTTC
CASSLTLAGGYQETQYF
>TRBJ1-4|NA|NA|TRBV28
TGTGCCAGCAGTTTATATCCAGGACAGCTAAATGAAAAACTGTTTTTT
CASSLYPGQLNEKLFF
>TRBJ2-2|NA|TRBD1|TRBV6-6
TGTGCCAGCAGAGACAGGGGAAACACCGGGGAGCTGTTTTTT
CASRDRGNTGELFF
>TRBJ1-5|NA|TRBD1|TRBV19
TGTGCCAGTAGTTGGGGACAGGGAAGTCAGCCCCAGCATTTT
CASSWGQGSQPQHF
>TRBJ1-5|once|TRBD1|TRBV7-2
TGTGCCAGCAGCCCCCGGACAGGGGAGCCCAATCAGCCCCAGCATTTT
CASSPRTGEPNQPQHF
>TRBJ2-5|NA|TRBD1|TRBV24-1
TGTGCCACCAGTGATGCCCTTACCGGGACAGGGGGGGAGACCCAGTACTTC
CATSDALTGTGGETQYF
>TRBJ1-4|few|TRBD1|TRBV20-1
TGCAGTGCTGGTGACAGGGTTCGTGGAAAACTGTTTTTT
CSAGDRVRGKLFF
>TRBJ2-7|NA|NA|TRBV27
TGTGCCAGCAGTTTGGCCGGGGCCTACGAGCAGTACTTC
CASSLAGAYEQYF
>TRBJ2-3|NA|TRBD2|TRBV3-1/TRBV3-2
TGTGCCAGCAGCCAACGCGGGAGGGCTGGGGAGACGCAGTATTTT
CASSQRGRAGETQYF
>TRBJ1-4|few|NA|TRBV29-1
TGCATCTGCGGGGAGTCTGAGGGTAATGAAAAACTGTTTTTT
CICGESEGNEKLFF
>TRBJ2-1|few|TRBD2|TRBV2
TGTGCAGGGACTAGCTTCAATGAGCAGTTCTTC
CAGTSFNEQFF
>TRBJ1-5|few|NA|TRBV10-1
TGCGCCAGCAGTGAGTGGCAGGGTGGACAGCCCCAGCATTTT
CASSEWQGGQPQHF
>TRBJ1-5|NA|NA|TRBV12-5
TGTGCTAGTGGTTTGGTAGGGGGAAGCAATCAGCCCCAGCATTTT
CASGLVGGSNQPQHF
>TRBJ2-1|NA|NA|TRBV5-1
TGCGCCAGCAGCTTGACAGGGGGGAGGGATGAGCAGTTCTTC
CASSLTGGRDEQFF
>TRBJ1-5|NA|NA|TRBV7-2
TGTGCCAGCAGCTTAGCGGGGACAATCAATCAGCCCCAGCATTTT
CASSLAGTINQPQHF
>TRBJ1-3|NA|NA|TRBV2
TGTGCCAGCAGTGTGAGTGGGCCGGGAAACACCATATATTTT
CASSVSGPGNTIYF
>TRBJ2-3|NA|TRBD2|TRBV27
TGTGCCAGCAGACTACAACTAGCGGGGGGGGGAGATACGCAGTATTTT
CASRLQLAGGGDTQYF